This record covers a single T cell receptor beta chain. Its specificity is not known. Mismatch with germline at one junction end may stem from a read error. These data are taken from a study of tumor and adjacent non-tumor tissue in lung cancer. Study findings and constraints: Top 100 clones took a larger repertoire share in normal lung.

The CDR3 runs 14 residues. Germline V gene lookup returns CDR1 ENHRY and CDR2 SYGVKD. Three rounds of nested PCR, following a modified ARM-PCR protocol, produced the TCRbeta library. Each CDR3 protein is one row after TCRdb ran MiXCR on the multiplex PCR reads. The sample records about 79,000 distinct CDR3 sequences, around 70% being singletons. RNA was extracted from bulk tissue without any cell sorting. V usage is TRBV10-3 and J usage is TRBJ1-2; D not resolved. The clonotype originates from a woman between 35 and 50 years old with non-small cell lung cancer. The source material was lung tumor tissue. CDR3: CAISESLTEHGYNF. The CDR3 coding sequence is TGTGCCATCAGTGAGTCCCTCACAGAGCACGGCTACAACTTC.